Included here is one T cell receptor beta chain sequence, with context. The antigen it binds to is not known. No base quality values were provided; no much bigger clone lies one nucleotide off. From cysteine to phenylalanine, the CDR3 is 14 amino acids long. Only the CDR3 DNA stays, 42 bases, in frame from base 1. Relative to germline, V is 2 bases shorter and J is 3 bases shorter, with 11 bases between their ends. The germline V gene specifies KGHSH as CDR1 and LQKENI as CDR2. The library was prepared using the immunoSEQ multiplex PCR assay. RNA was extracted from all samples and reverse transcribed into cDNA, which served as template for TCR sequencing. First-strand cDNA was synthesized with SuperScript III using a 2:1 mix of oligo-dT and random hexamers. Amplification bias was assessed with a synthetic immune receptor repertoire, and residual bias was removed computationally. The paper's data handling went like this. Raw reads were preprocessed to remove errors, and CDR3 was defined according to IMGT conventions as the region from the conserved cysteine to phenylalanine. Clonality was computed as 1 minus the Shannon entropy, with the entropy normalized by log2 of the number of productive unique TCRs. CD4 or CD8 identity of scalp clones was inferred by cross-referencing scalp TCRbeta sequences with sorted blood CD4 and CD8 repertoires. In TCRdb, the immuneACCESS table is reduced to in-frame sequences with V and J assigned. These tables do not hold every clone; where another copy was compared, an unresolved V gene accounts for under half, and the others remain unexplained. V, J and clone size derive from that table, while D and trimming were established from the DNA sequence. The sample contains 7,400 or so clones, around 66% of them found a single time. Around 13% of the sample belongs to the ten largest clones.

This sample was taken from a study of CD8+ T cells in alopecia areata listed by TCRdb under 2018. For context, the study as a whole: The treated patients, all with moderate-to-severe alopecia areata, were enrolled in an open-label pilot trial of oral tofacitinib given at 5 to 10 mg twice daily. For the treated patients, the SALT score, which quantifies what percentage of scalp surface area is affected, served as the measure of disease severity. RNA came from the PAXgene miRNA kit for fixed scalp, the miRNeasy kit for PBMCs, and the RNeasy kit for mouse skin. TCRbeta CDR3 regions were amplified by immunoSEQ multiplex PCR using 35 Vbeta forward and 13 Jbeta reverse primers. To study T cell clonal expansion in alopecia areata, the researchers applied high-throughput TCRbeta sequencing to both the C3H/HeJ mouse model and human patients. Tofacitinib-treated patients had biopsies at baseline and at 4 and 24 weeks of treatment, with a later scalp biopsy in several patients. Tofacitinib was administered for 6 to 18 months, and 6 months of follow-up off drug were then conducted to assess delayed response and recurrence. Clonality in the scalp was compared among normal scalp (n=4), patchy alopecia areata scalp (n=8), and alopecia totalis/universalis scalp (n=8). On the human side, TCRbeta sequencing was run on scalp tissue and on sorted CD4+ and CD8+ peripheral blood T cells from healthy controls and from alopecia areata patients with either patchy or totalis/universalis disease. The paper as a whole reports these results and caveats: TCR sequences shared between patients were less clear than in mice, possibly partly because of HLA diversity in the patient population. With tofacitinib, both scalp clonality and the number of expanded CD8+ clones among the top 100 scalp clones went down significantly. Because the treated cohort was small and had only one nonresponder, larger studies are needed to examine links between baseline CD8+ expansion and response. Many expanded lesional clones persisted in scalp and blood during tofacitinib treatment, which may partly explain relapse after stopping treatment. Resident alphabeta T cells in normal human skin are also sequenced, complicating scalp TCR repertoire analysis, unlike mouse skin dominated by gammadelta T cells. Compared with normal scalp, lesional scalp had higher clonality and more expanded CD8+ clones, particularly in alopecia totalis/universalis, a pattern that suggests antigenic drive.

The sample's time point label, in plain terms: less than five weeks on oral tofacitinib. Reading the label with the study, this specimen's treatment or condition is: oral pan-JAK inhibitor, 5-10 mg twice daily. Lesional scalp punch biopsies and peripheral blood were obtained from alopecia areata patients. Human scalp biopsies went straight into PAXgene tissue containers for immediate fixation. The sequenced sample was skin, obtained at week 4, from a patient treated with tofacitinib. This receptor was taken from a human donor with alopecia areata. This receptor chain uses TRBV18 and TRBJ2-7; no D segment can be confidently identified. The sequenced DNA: TGTGCCAGCTCACCATCCCAGGACCACTACGAGCAGTACTTC. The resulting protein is CASSPSQDHYEQYF.